Below, 11 T cell receptor beta chains from the same sample are listed, as sequenced in a study of T cell repertoires in cytomegalovirus infection. TCRdb called the reads again in MiXCR, with one record for every CDR3 protein. The sample includes about 230,000 distinct CDR3 sequences, under 25% seen only once; the top ten take roughly 18%. Material for sequencing was CD8+ T cells from PBMCs. These receptor sequences come from a human donor in good health (CMV status not recorded). Some clones in this sample may be carry-over from other donors' samples.

This clonotype was recorded a few times. J is TRBJ2-3 and V is TRBV12-3 or TRBV12-4, with no clear D. Deletions cut 3 bases from V and 3 bases from J, with 10 bases between. The CDR3 is 14 residues long. In DNA, the CDR3 is TGTGCCAGCAGTTTTGTGATGGGTACAGATACGCAGTATTTT. It codes for CASSFVMGTDTQYF.

This clonotype was detected many times. The chain's CDR3 is CASSFPSGNEQFF. Written as DNA, the CDR3 is TGTGCCAGCAGTTTCCCTAGCGGGAATGAGCAGTTCTTC. The chain carries TRBV28 and TRBJ2-1, with 8 bases that match TRBD2. Per the germline V gene, CDR1 is MDHEN and CDR2 is SYDVKM. Trimming cost V 3 bases and J 7 bases; bases outside gene matches: 2. The CDR3 runs to 13 residues.

The V and J genes are TRBV3-1 and TRBJ2-2; D unresolved. V lost 4 bases and J 5 bases, leaving 5 bases between the germline ends. CDR1 is LGHDT and CDR2 is YNNKEL in the germline V gene (reference sequence). The CDR3 length is 12 residues. This CDR3 is CASSLLTGELFF. CDR3 sequence (DNA): TGTGCCAGCAGCCTTCTGACCGGGGAGCTGTTTTTT.

This clonotype has a handful of counts. This chain connects TRBV6-5 to TRBJ1-1, with unresolved D. Germline values: CDR1 MNHEY, CDR2 SVGAGI. This CDR3 spans 11 amino acids. Trimming took 8 bases from V and 4 from J, leaving 8 bases between them. The CDR3 sequence is CASERSTEAFF. In nucleotides, the CDR3 is TGTGCCAGCGAGAGGAGCACTGAAGCTTTCTTT.

This rearrangement joins TRBV13 to TRBJ1-5; no clear D gene. The V and J ends lost 4 bases and 0 bases respectively, with 13 bases between them. This CDR3 comprises 16 residues. Germline V gene lookup returns CDR1 PRHDT and CDR2 FYEKMQ (reference sequence). CDR3 sequence reads: CASSYYSEVSNQPQHF. The DNA of the CDR3 is TGTGCCAGCAGCTATTACTCAGAAGTTAGCAATCAGCCCCAGCATTTT.

The chain combines TRBV4-1 with TRBJ2-7; D possibly corresponds to TRBD1 (6 bases). Germline-derived CDR1 and CDR2 are MGHRA and YSYEKL. Trimming pared 3 bases from V and 3 bases from J, leaving 15 bases between. This CDR3 has 15 amino acids. Here the CDR3 DNA reads TGCGCCAGCAGCCAGACGACAGGTGAGCTCTACGAGCAGTACTTC. Translated: CASSQTTGELYEQYF.

This clonotype was picked up a small number of times. The gene calls are TRBV27 and TRBJ2-3; D remains unclear. CDR3 length: 14 residues. The germline V gene encodes CDR1 MNHEY and CDR2 SMNVEV (reference sequence). The ends were cut back, 2 bases at V and 3 bases at J, with 9 bases in the middle. The CDR3 sequence is CASSLGQVTDTQYF. In nucleotides, the CDR3 is TGTGCCAGCAGTTTAGGGCAGGTGACAGATACGCAGTATTTT.

CDR3 amino acids: CASSQDAGRVYEQYF. CDR3 bases: TGCGCCAGCAGCCAAGATGCAGGACGAGTCTACGAGCAGTACTTC. This chain joins TRBV4-1 and TRBJ2-7, with unresolved D. This CDR3 is built from 15 residues. The germline gives CDR1 MGHRA, CDR2 YSYEKL. Trimming removed 0 bases at V and 3 bases at J, with 12 bases between.

This clonotype appeared many times. The rearrangement joins TRBV6-2 or TRBV6-3 to TRBJ2-5; D is unresolved. The CDR3 has 11 amino acids. Germline values: CDR1 MNHEY, CDR2 SVGEGT. V was clipped by 2 bases and J by 4 bases, with 2 bases between them. This chain's CDR3 is CASSYGETQYF. Written as DNA, the CDR3 is TGTGCCAGCAGTTACGGAGAGACCCAGTACTTC.

This clonotype appeared a few times. The chain joins TRBV27 to TRBJ2-1; D is possibly TRBD1 or TRBD2 (5 bases each). Trimming cost V 10 bases and J 2 bases, with 18 bases left between them. Germline CDR1 is MNHEY and CDR2 is SMNVEV (reference sequence). This CDR3 spans 15 amino acids. This CDR3 is CATFGLRGAYNEQFF. In DNA, the CDR3 is TGTGCCACTTTCGGGCTTCGAGGGGCCTACAATGAGCAGTTCTTC.

This clonotype was detected a few times. The chain couples TRBV7-3 to TRBJ2-7, with 8 nucleotides matching TRBD2. This CDR3 is 15 amino acids long. Germline CDR1 SGHTA, CDR2 FQGTGA. Trimming took 0 bases from V and 2 from J; bases not matched to a gene: 3. Written as DNA, the CDR3 is TGTGCCAGCAGCTTAACGGCGGGGGGTGCCTACGAGCAGTACTTC. It encodes CASSLTAGGAYEQYF.